The T cell receptor beta chain described here comes from a study of blood T cell repertoires in COVID-19. Study background: Collection of acute and convalescent COVID-19 samples took place in the United States, Italy and Spain.

Sequencing used immunoSEQ multiplex PCR; TCRdb keeps in-frame clones, though not all of them. The sample consists of about 210,000 clones, roughly 81% of them appearing once. Germline V lookup: CDR1 MRHNA, CDR2 SNTAGT. CDR3 length: 13 residues. V was shortened by 2 bases and J by 3 bases, with 5 bases between the two germline ends. The source material was peripheral blood. V gene TRBV6-4 combines with J gene TRBJ2-1; D is ambiguous. This receptor was taken from a woman between 50 and 59 years old with active or convalescent COVID-19. The CDR3 region has the DNA TGTGCCAGCAGTGACAGAGACTACAATGAGCAGTTCTTC. This gives the protein CASSDRDYNEQFF.